The present T cell receptor beta chain was sequenced within a study of neoadjuvant nivolumab and ipilimumab in lung cancer. Produced via immunoSEQ multiplex PCR; TCRdb's table is partial and in-frame only. The sample includes 9,600 or so clones, 70% to 85% of them seen just once. Details on this clone: Its matching antigen is unknown.

CDR1 and CDR2 from the germline V gene are SGHTA and FQGNSA. Trimming cost V 7 bases and J 5 bases, with 7 bases left between them. CDR3 length equals 11 residues. Study findings and constraints: Only a small number of samples underwent TCR sequencing. Compared with tumor-adjacent uninvolved lung, resected tumors showed greater richness and clonality. Only two of four nivolumab-treated tumors gained richness and clonality by surgery. Resected-tumor TCR richness correlated positively with pretherapy blood richness.

The sequencing here drew on tumor tissue, taken after neoadjuvant nivolumab, alone or with ipilimumab, at or shortly before surgery. The chain uses TRBV7-2 and TRBJ2-3; D remains ambiguous. This TCR was sampled from an adult with non-small cell lung cancer. This CDR3 is CASKEIDTQYF. In DNA, the CDR3 is TGTGCCAGCAAGGAGATAGATACGCAGTATTTT.